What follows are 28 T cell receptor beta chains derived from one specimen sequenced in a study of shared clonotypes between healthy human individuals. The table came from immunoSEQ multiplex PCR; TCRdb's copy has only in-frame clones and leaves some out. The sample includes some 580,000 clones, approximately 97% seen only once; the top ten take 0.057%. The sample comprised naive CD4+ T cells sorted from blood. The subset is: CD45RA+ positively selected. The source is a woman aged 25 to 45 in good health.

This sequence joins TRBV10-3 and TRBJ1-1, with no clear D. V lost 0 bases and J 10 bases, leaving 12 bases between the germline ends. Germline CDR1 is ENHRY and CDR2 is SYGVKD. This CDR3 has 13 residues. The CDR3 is CAISESVPAGAFF. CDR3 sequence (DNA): TGTGCCATCAGTGAGTCGGTTCCCGCGGGAGCTTTCTTT.

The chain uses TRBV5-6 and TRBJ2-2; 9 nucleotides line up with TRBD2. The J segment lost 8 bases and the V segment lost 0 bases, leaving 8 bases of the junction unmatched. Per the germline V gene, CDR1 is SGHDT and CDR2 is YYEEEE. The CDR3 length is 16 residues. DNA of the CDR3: TGTGCCAGCAGCTTGGAAGTAGCGGGAGTTTCTGGGGAGCTGTTTTTT. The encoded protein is CASSLEVAGVSGELFF.

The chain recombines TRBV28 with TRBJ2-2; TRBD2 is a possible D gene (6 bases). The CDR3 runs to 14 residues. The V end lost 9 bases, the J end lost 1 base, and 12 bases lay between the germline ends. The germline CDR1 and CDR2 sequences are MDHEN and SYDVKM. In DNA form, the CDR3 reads TGTGCCAGTTGGGGACTCCTGAACACCGGGGAGCTGTTTTTT. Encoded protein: CASWGLLNTGELFF.

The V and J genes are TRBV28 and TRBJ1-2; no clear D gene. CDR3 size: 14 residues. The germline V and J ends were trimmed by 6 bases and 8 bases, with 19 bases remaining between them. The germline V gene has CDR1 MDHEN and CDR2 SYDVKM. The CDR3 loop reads CASSPNKWASGYTF. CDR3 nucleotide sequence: TGTGCCAGCAGCCCAAATAAATGGGCGTCGGGCTACACCTTC.

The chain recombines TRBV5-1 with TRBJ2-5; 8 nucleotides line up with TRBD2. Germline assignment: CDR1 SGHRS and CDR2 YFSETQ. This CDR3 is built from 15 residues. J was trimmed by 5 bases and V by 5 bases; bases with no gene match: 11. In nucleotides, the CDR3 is TGCGCCAGCAGTTCGCCGGGACTAGAATTCGAGACCCAGTACTTC. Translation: CASSSPGLEFETQYF.

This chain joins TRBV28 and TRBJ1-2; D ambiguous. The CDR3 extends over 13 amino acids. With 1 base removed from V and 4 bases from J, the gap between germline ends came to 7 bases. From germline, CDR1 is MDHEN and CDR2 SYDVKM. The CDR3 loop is CASSLLGIYGYTF. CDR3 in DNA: TGTGCCAGCAGTTTATTGGGCATCTATGGCTACACCTTC.

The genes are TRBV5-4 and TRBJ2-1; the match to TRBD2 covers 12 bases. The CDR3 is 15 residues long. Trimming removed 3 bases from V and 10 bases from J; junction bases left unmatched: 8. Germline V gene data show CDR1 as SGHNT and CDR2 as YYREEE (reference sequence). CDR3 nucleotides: TGTGCCAGCAGCTCACTAGGACTAGCGGGGTCAGAGCAGTTCTTC. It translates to CASSSLGLAGSEQFF.

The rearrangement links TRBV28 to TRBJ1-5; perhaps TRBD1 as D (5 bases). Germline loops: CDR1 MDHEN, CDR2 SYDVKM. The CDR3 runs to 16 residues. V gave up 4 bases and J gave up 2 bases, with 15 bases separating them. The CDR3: CASSSLPGPRNQPQHF. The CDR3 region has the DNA TGTGCCAGCAGTTCCCTTCCGGGACCTCGCAATCAGCCCCAGCATTTT.

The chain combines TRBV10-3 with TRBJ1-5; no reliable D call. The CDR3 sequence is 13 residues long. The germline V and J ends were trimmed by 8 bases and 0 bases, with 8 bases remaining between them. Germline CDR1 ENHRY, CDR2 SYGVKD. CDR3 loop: CAIGTASNQPQHF. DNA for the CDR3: TGTGCCATCGGTACGGCTAGCAATCAGCCCCAGCATTTT.

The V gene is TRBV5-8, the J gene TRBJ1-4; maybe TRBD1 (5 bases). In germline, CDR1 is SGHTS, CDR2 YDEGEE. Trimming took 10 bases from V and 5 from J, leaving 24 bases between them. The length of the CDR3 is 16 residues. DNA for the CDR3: TGTGCCGGGGAGAAGGGTCTGACAGCCGTAAATGAAAAACTGTTTTTT. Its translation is CAGEKGLTAVNEKLFF.

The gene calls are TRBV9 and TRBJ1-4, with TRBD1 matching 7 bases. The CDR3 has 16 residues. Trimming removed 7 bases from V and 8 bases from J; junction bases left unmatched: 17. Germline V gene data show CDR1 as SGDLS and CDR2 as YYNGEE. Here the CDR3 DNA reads TGTGCCAGCGGTACCGGGACAGACATGTCCCGGGAAAAACTGTTTTTT. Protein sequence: CASGTGTDMSREKLFF.

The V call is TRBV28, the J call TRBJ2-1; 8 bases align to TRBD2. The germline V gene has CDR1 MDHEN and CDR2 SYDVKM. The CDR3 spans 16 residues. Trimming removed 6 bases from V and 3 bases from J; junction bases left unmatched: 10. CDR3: CASSGAGTRNYNEQFF. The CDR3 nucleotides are TGTGCCAGCAGCGGTGCCGGGACTAGGAACTACAATGAGCAGTTCTTC.

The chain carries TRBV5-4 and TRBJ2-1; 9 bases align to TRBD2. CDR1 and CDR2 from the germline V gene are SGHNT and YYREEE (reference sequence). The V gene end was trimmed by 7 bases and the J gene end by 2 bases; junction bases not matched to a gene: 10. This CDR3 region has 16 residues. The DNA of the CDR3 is TGTGCCAGCCACGTCTTAGCGGGAGCGGCCTACAATGAGCAGTTCTTC. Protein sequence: CASHVLAGAAYNEQFF.

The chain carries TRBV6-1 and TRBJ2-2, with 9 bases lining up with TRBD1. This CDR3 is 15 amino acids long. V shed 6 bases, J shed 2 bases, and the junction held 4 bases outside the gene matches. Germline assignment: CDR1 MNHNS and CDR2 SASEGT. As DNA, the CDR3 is TGTGCCAGCAGAACGGACAGGGGTAACACCGGGGAGCTGTTTTTT. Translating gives CASRTDRGNTGELFF.

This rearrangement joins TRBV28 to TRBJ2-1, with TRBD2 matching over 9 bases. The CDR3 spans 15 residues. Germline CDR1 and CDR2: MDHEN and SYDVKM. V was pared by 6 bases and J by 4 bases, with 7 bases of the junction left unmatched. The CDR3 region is CASSGSGRFYNEQFF. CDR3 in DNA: TGTGCCAGCAGCGGTAGCGGGAGATTTTACAATGAGCAGTTCTTC.

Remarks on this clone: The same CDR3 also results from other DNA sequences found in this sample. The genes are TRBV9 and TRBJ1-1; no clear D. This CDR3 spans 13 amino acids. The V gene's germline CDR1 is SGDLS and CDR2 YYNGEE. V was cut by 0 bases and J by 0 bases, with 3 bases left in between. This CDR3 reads CASSVAVNTEAFF. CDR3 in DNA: TGTGCCAGCAGCGTAGCGGTGAACACTGAAGCTTTCTTT.

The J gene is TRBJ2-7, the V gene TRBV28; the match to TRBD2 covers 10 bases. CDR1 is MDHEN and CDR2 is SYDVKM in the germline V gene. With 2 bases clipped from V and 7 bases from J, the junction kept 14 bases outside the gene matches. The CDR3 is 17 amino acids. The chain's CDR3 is CASSLTPGLAGVGEQYF. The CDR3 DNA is TGTGCCAGCAGTTTAACGCCCGGGCTAGCGGGAGTGGGGGAGCAGTACTTC. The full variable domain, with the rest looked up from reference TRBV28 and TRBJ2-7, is DVKVTQSSRYLVKRTGEKVFLECVQDMDHENMFWYRQDPGLGLRLIYFSYDVKMKEKGDIPEGYSVSREKKERFSLILESASTNQTSMYLCASSLTPGLAGVGEQYFGPGTRLTVT.

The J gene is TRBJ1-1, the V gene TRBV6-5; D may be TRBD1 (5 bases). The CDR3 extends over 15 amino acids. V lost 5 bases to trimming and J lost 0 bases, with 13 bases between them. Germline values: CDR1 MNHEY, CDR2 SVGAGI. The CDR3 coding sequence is TGTGCCAGCAGTGCGCTTGGGGCCATGAACACTGAAGCTTTCTTT. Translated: CASSALGAMNTEAFF.

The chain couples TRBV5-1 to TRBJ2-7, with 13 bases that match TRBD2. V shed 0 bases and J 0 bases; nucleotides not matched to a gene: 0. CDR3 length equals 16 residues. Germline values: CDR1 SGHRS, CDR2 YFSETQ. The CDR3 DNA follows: TGCGCCAGCAGCTTGGGGACTAGCGGGGGCTCCTACGAGCAGTACTTC. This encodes CASSLGTSGGSYEQYF.

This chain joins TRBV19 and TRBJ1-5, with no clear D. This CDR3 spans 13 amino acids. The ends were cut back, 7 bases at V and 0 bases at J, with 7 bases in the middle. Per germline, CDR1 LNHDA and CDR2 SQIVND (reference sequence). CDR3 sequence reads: CASTEVSNQPQHF. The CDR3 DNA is TGTGCCAGTACGGAGGTTAGCAATCAGCCCCAGCATTTT.

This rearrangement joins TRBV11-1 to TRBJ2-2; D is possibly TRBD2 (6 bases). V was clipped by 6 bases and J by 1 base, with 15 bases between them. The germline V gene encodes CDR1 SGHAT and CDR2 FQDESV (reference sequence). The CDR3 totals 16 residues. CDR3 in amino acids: CASSPGAGGNTGELFF. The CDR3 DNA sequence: TGTGCCAGCAGTCCGGGAGCGGGCGGGAACACCGGGGAGCTGTTTTTT.

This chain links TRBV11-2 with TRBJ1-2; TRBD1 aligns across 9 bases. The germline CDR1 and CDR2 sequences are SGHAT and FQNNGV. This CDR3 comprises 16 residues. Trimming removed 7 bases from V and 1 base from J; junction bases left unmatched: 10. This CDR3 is CASNDPPGQGNYGYTF. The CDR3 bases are TGTGCCAGCAACGACCCTCCGGGACAGGGTAACTATGGCTACACCTTC.

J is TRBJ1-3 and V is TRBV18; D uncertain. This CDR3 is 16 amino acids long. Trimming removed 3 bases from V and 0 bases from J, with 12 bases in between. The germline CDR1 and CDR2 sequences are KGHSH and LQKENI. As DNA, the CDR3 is TGTGCCAGCTCACCGGCCACCATCAACTCTGGAAACACCATATATTTT. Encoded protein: CASSPATINSGNTIYF.

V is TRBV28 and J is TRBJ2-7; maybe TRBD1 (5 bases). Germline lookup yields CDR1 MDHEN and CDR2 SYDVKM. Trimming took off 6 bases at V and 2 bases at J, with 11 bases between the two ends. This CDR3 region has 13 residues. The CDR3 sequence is CASRKDITYEQYF. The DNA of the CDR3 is TGTGCCAGCAGGAAGGACATTACCTACGAGCAGTACTTC.

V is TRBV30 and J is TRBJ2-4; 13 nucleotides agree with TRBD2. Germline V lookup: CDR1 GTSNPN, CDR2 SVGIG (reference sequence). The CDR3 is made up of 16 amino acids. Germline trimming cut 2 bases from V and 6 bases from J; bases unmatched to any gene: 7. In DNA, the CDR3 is TGTGCCTGGAGTCGGACTAGCGGGAGATGGTTAAACATTCAGTACTTC. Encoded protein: CAWSRTSGRWLNIQYF.

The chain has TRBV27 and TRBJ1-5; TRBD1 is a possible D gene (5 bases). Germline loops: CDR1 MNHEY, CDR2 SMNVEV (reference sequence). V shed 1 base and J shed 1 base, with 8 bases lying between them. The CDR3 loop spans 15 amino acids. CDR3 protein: CASSLYRQSNQPQHF. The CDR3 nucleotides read TGTGCCAGCAGTTTATACAGGCAGAGCAATCAGCCCCAGCATTTT.

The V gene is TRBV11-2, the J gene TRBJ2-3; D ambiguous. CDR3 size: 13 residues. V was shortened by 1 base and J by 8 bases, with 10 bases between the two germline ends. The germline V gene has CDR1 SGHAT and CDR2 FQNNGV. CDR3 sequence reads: CASSLAFRGTQYF. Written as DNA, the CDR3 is TGTGCCAGCAGCTTAGCATTCCGTGGTACGCAGTATTTT.

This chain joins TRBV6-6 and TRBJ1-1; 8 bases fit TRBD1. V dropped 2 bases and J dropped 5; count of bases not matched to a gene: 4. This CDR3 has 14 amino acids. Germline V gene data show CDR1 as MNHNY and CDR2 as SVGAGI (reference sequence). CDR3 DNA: TGTGCCAGCAGTTACCAGGGGGCAGGAACTGAAGCTTTCTTT. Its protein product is CASSYQGAGTEAFF.